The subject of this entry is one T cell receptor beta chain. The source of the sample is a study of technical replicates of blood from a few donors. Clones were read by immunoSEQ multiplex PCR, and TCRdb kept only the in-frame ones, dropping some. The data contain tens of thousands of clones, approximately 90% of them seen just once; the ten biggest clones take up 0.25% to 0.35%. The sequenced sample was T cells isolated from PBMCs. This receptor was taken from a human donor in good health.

Written as DNA, the CDR3 is TGTGCCAGCAGCTTAGGGACAGCGAAGAGGGGTGGAGAGACCCAGTACTTC. Translating it yields CASSLGTAKRGGETQYF. The gene calls are TRBV7-9 and TRBJ2-5; TRBD1 might be the D (6 bases). The CDR3 is 17 amino acids. V was pared by 1 base and J by 4 bases, with 19 bases between. The germline V gene has CDR1 SEHNR and CDR2 FQNEAQ (reference sequence).